Reported below is one T cell receptor (beta chain). No cognate antigen has been identified for it. Per-base quality was not reported, and no clone a single base away is much larger than it. The CDR3, cysteine through phenylalanine, is 14 amino acids long. The kept DNA is CDR3 alone, 42 bases in frame from the first base. The germline V gene (reference sequence) provides CDR1 SGHKS and CDR2 YYEKEE. V is pared back by 3 bases and J by 3 bases, with 10 bases lying between the germline termini. The data derive from a study of cytomegalovirus exposure and HLA in healthy donors listed by TCRdb under 2017. General notes on the study: An earlier analysis of roughly 500 of the donors reported approximately 300 Gb of sequence data and 117 million unique TCR beta sequences obtained from around 170 million T cells. An early release that covered about 600 HLA-typed donors contained around 300 gigabases of sequencing data and tens of millions of unique TCR sequences. Of the 300 to 450 genotyped donors, about 84% fell in the genetic ancestry cluster associated with self-reported Caucasian donors. The study aimed to test whether signatures of past pathogen exposure could be identified by cataloging public T cell receptors. The T cell repertoires of 550 to 850 subjects were profiled by immunosequencing and related to cytomegalovirus serostatus. A separate validation cohort of roughly 130 different subjects was used in addition to the roughly 700-subject first cohort. The study combined high-throughput TCR immunosequencing, statistical association of individual TCRs with disease status, and machine learning to predict cytomegalovirus infection status. A later analysis re-analyzed previously published TCR beta repertoires from roughly 600 donors and added high-resolution HLA genotyping to study TCR occurrence patterns. Rather than using new phenotypic data, the later analysis identified candidate immune exposures from TCR beta sequences and from how often those sequences occurred across donors. An earlier analysis of about 600 of the donors used high-throughput TCR beta sequencing to judge whether each TCR beta V gene segment behaved as functional or pseudogenic. Alongside the repertoire data, information on donor age, sex, ethnicity and CMV serostatus was compiled. Genome-wide SNP genotypes for about 60% of the roughly 700 donors were used in a later genetic analysis, which treated that subset as a discovery cohort. All discovery cohort repertoires had been generated using a single sequencing platform. Both class I and class II loci were covered by HLA typing, at four-digit resolution. Typing coverage varied by locus: about 620-630 donors for A, B, C, DRB1 and DQB1; approximately 500 for DQA1; over 600 for DPA1; fewer than 480 for DPB1. Because of strong linkage in the cohort, five DR-DQ haplotypes were treated as single units for association and clustering. Among around 400 genotyped donors of the cohort, an average of around 250,000 unique TCR beta nucleotide sequences was sequenced per donor, of which approximately 19% were non-productive. Results the study describes overall, beyond this receptor: In a later analysis, some 17,000 TCR beta sequences were associated with specific HLA alleles at a false discovery rate of 0.05. In an earlier analysis of some 500 of the donors, most TCR beta V segments were observed in productive rearrangements about 87% or about 30% of the time, broadly matching IMGT annotations. In a later analysis, HLA-associated TCR beta chains showed more clonal expansion and lower generation probabilities than non-associated chains that were equally common. In both the original and validation cohorts, the classifier was reported to diagnose cytomegalovirus status with high specificity and sensitivity. The 87-base-pair reads could not distinguish some IMGT-functional V segments, including TRBV6-2 and TRBV6-3, so those segments were excluded. Correlated functional status among segregating V segments might reflect linkage disequilibrium, but an unknown experimental factor could not be ruled out. The sequencing pipeline was judged likely to have produced a cluster of highly shared sequence variants as a technical artifact. In a later analysis, most CMV-associated TCR beta chains were found to appear HLA-restricted, with HLA associations seemingly driven largely by CMV exposure. A later analysis found that TCR association rates varied across HLA loci, with DRB1 alleles showing the most associated TCRs and HLA-C alleles the fewest. Compared with the roughly 700-donor mean, donors in an Asian-associated ancestry cluster had fewer N-insertions in productive TCRs, according to a later genetic analysis. HLA typing was unavailable for some donors at each locus, so association tests used only the typed subset. While some public TCRs were present in many individuals, most TCR sequences turned up only very rarely across donors. A further reported finding was that TCR beta sequences accurately predicted the HLA-A and HLA-B alleles for most subjects in the first cohort. Immune exposure information for the cohort was limited to CMV serostatus. Several of the top co-occurrence clusters appeared to be linked to parvovirus B19, influenza, CMV and Epstein-Barr virus, according to a later analysis. Assigning TCR associations to individual alleles was difficult when HLA alleles, especially DR and DQ, strongly co-occurred. A total of around 150 TCR beta chains were listed by the study as associated with cytomegalovirus. Sequencing depth was assumed to be roughly uniform across donors in the presence/absence analyses, though that assumption may not hold. It was suggested by the authors that the approach could potentially be generalized to other disease states and immunological phenotypes. A few of the identified cytomegalovirus-associated TCR beta chains were confirmed in vitro to be specific for cytomegalovirus antigens. In a later genetic analysis, a missense DCLRE1C variant was associated with V-gene and J-gene trimming of TCR beta chains, and the association was replicated in an independent cohort. Only TCR beta chains were sequenced in this cohort, and the absence of alpha or paired-chain data limited detectable features. Over 15 rarely observed V segments, including chromosome 9 orphons, were excluded from the earlier analysis of several hundred of the donors because counts were too low.

In total, 600 or so healthy bone marrow donors made up the cohort. At the time of sampling, every cohort member was nominally healthy, though immune exposures that went unrecorded were likely present. The donor tested CMV seronegative and was one of the 352 seronegative cohort members. A peripheral blood sample was collected from each donor, and TCR beta sequencing was performed on peripheral blood mononuclear cells. Genomic DNA extraction from the blood cell samples was performed with the Qiagen DNeasy Blood Extraction Kit. Libraries came from the immunoSEQ multiplex PCR assay. For the multiplex PCR, a mixture combining 60 forward primers for TCR Vbeta segments and 13 reverse primers for TCR Jbeta segments was used. The CDR3 region of rearranged TCR beta genes was amplified from genomic DNA with a multiplex PCR assay. On the Illumina HiSeq System, the amplified TCR beta libraries were sequenced as 87-base-pair reads. As for the original processing: A later analysis counted 65 million to 90 million unique TCR beta chains across the 650 to 800 repertoires, and some 11 million of these chains were shared by at least two donors. A nearest-neighbor algorithm error-corrected the raw reads and collapsed the reads into unique sequences, merging closely related sequences to remove PCR and sequencing errors. To assign V, D and J gene segments, CDR3 sequences were aligned to IMGT reference sequences. For a sequence to be retained, a match of at least six nucleotides was required to both a V gene segment and a J gene segment. A rearrangement counted as productive if the CDR3 had no stop codons and remained in frame with V and J, and every other rearrangement counted as non-productive. Following IMGT convention, CDR3 was defined as the stretch from the second conserved V-encoded cysteine up to the conserved J-encoded phenylalanine. The earlier analysis of about 560 of the donors excluded any sequence lacking an unambiguous match to a single V gene segment. In an earlier analysis of around 590 of the donors, a V segment was called functional when productive rearrangements were above 56.7%, and segregating when the standard deviation between donors exceeded 5%. A statistical classification framework was built to diagnose cytomegalovirus status from the catalog of TCR beta chain sequences. In a later analysis, V and J genes were assigned by comparing TCR nucleotide sequences against IMGT/GENE-DB human TR gene sequences. The TCRdist pipeline was used in a later analysis to assign CDR3 sequences and most-parsimonious VDJ recombination scenarios. In a later analysis, each TCR beta chain was defined by its CDR3 amino acid sequence together with its V-gene family, and reads without a unique V-gene family were excluded. A later analysis removed roughly 590 highly shared, low-generation-probability nucleotide sequences to deal with suspected cross-contamination and a sequencing artifact. For each public chain, a later analysis derived a clonal expansion index from normalized ranks of inferred template counts within each repertoire. In a later analysis, generation probabilities were computed with a VDJ recombination model fitted to out-of-frame rearrangements, and the resulting probabilities were checked against IGoR. A later analysis scored TCR-TCR, TCR-HLA and TCR-CMV co-occurrence with hypergeometric tests, applying a repertoire-size bias correction to TCR pairs. To estimate false discovery rates, a later analysis permuted the HLA or CMV assignments 20 times. In a later analysis, co-occurring TCRs were grouped using DBSCAN, and TCRdist sequence similarity was added for clustering within HLA-allele-positive subsets. Repertoires with fewer than 30,000 or more than 120,000 public chains were left out of co-occurrence clustering, as were about 5 repertoires with anomalous nucleotide sharing. Drawn from immuneACCESS, this table holds only the in-frame rearrangements with V and J called that TCRdb kept. Clones are partly lost; checked studies trace under half to an unresolved V gene and leave the rest unexplained. The V and J calls and clone size were taken over from that table, and D and trimming were inferred from the DNA. The sample contains roughly 150,000 clones, over 60% of them found a single time. The biggest ten clones account for 2% to 2.5% of the sample.

The TCR sequence derives from a man aged 40-49 years in good health and CMV-seronegative. The sequenced material came from PBMCs. The rearranged chain carries TRBV5-5 and TRBJ2-1; matching of 6 bases hints at TRBD2 as the D gene. The CDR3 has the sequence CASSYRTIYNEQFF. The nucleotide sequence reads as follows: TGTGCCAGCAGCTACCGGACTATCTACAATGAGCAGTTCTTC.